Presented here are 32 T cell receptor beta chains from one specimen sequenced in a study of CDR3 diversity in severe acne. Each CDR3 protein is one row after TCRdb ran MiXCR on the PCR reads. The sample holds 100,000 or so distinct CDR3 sequences, more than 45% seen once. The sample consisted of blood. The receptors originated from a male donor with acne.

A remark on this clonotype: A junction end diverges from the germline sequence, so it may reflect a read error. J is TRBJ2-6 and V is TRBV7-6; possibly TRBD2 for D (5 bases). CDR3 length equals 13 residues. Germline values: CDR1 SGHVS, CDR2 FNYEAQ. The CDR3 loop is CASKRYLGGTEAF. The CDR3 bases are TGTGCCAGCAAGCGTTATCTCGGAGGCACTGAAGCTTTC.

The genes are TRBV2 and TRBJ1-5; D unclear. The germline V and J ends were trimmed by 7 bases and 3 bases, with 13 bases remaining between them. CDR1 and CDR2 from the germline V gene are SNHLY and FYNNEI. This CDR3 contains 14 residues. CDR3 nucleotide sequence: TGTGCCAGCACAGAATCCGGGCTCAATCAGCCCCAGCATTTT. This gives the protein CASTESGLNQPQHF.

This clonotype was seen at least ten times. This chain uses TRBV11-2 with TRBJ2-7; D is unclear. Per the germline V gene, CDR1 is SGHAT and CDR2 is FQNNGV. V was pared by 0 bases and J by 3 bases, with 6 bases between. CDR3 length: 13 residues. The CDR3, as DNA: TGTGCCAGCAGCTTAGAACCCAACTACGAGCAGTACTTC. Residues: CASSLEPNYEQYF.

This clonotype has ten or more counts. The chain recombines TRBV5-1 with TRBJ2-3; D perhaps matches TRBD2 (5 bases). Germline loops: CDR1 SGHRS, CDR2 YFSETQ. V lost 3 bases, J lost 7 bases, and 15 bases lay in between. The CDR3 has 14 amino acids. CDR3 sequence (DNA): TGCGCCAGCAGCTCCCCAGAGGGATTAAATACGCAGTATTTT. Amino acids: CASSSPEGLNTQYF. The variable domain in full, completed from reference TRBV5-1 and TRBJ2-3, reads KAGVTQTPRYLIKTRGQQVTLSCSPISGHRSVSWYQQTPGQGLQFLFEYFSETQRNKGNFPGRFSGRQFSNSRSEMNVSTLELGDSALYLCASSSPEGLNTQYFGPGTRLTVL.

This clonotype has at least ten counts. The J gene is TRBJ1-3, the V gene TRBV5-1, with D unclear. Germline-derived CDR1 and CDR2 are SGHRS and YFSETQ. CDR3 size: 15 residues. V lost 4 bases, J lost 0 bases, and 11 bases lay in between. The CDR3 DNA reads as TGCGCCAGCAGCGGGCCAGGACCCTCTGGAAACACCATATATTTT. Its protein is CASSGPGPSGNTIYF. The entire variable domain, with the rest obtained from reference TRBV5-1 and TRBJ1-3, is as follows: KAGVTQTPRYLIKTRGQQVTLSCSPISGHRSVSWYQQTPGQGLQFLFEYFSETQRNKGNFPGRFSGRQFSNSRSEMNVSTLELGDSALYLCASSGPGPSGNTIYFGEGSWLTVV.

In its sample, this clonotype was seen a few times. The chain combines TRBV28 with TRBJ2-5; 9 bases line up with TRBD1. This CDR3 region has 14 residues. The V gene's germline CDR1 is MDHEN and CDR2 SYDVKM. The J segment lost 5 bases and the V segment lost 4 bases, leaving 5 bases of the junction unmatched. The chain's CDR3 is CASSSGQGRETQYF. CDR3 coding DNA: TGTGCCAGCAGTTCGGGACAGGGCCGGGAGACCCAGTACTTC.

This clonotype was counted only a few times. This chain links TRBV6-1 with TRBJ2-5; 7 bases match TRBD2. Germline trimming cut 6 bases from V and 5 bases from J; bases unmatched to any gene: 6. The length of the CDR3 is 13 residues. Germline loops: CDR1 MNHNS, CDR2 SASEGT. The CDR3 spells CASSMRERETQYF. The CDR3 bases are TGTGCCAGCAGCATGCGGGAGCGGGAGACCCAGTACTTC.

The chain has TRBV13 and TRBJ2-7; D might be TRBD2 (6 bases). CDR3 length: 14 amino acids. V shed 6 bases and J shed 6 bases, with 18 bases lying between them. The germline CDR1 and CDR2 sequences are PRHDT and FYEKMQ (reference sequence). DNA for the CDR3: TGTGCCAGCAGACCATTTAGGGACTCTCGCGAGCAGTACTTC. Protein sequence: CASRPFRDSREQYF.

By share, this clonotype ranks as medium-sized. This chain joins TRBV7-9 and TRBJ2-5, with a tentative D call TRBD1 (5 bases). CDR1 and CDR2 from the germline V gene are SEHNR and FQNEAQ (reference sequence). V lost 1 base, J lost 3 bases, and 9 bases lay in between. The CDR3 totals 14 residues. The CDR3: CASSLGQGKETQYF. The CDR3 region has the DNA TGTGCCAGCAGCTTAGGTCAGGGAAAAGAGACCCAGTACTTC.

A word on this clonotype: A much more abundant neighbour one base away suggests this may be a read error. The chain recombines TRBV19 with TRBJ1-1; D is undetermined. Germline V gene sequence: CDR1 LNHDA, CDR2 SQIVND (reference sequence). CDR3 length: 14 residues. CDR3 nucleotide sequence: TGTGCCAGTAGTATAGGCTGGCTGAACACTGAAACTTTCTTT. Translation gives CASSIGWLNTETFF.

This clonotype was counted at least ten times. The chain uses TRBV5-1 and TRBJ2-2; possibly TRBD2 for D (6 bases). Germline V gene lookup returns CDR1 SGHRS and CDR2 YFSETQ. V was cut by 0 bases and J by 2 bases, with 8 bases left in between. The CDR3 contains 15 residues. The CDR3 is CASSLGLVNTGELFF. For the CDR3, the DNA is TGCGCCAGCAGCTTGGGACTAGTCAACACCGGGGAGCTGTTTTTT. The whole variable domain, remainder taken from reference TRBV5-1 and TRBJ2-2, is KAGVTQTPRYLIKTRGQQVTLSCSPISGHRSVSWYQQTPGQGLQFLFEYFSETQRNKGNFPGRFSGRQFSNSRSEMNVSTLELGDSALYLCASSLGLVNTGELFFGEGSRLTVL.

CDR3 DNA: TGTGCCATCAGTGAGTCGAGAGGATTCGAGCAGTTCTTC. Translating it yields CAISESRGFEQFF. The chain employs TRBV10-3 and TRBJ2-1; no reliable D call. The CDR3 covers 13 residues. V was pared by 0 bases and J by 10 bases, with 10 bases between. Germline V gene lookup returns CDR1 ENHRY and CDR2 SYGVKD.

This clonotype showed up just a few times. V and J are TRBV3-1 and TRBJ1-2; D call uncertain. CDR3 length: 13 amino acids. Germline loops: CDR1 LGHDT, CDR2 YNNKEL (reference sequence). The V and J ends lost 1 base and 0 bases respectively, with 3 bases between them. CDR3 amino acids: CASSQGANYGYTF. In DNA form, the CDR3 reads TGTGCCAGCAGCCAAGGGGCTAACTATGGCTACACCTTC.

The chain employs TRBV4-1 and TRBJ1-2; no clear D gene. CDR3 length: 11 residues. V was pared by 1 base and J by 8 bases, with 5 bases between. Germline V CDR1 and CDR2: MGHRA, YSYEKL. The CDR3 sequence is CASSQGRGYTF. The CDR3 DNA reads TGCGCCAGCAGCCAAGGGAGGGGCTACACCTTC.

V gene TRBV27 combines with J gene TRBJ1-1; unclear D gene. The CDR3 loop spans 14 amino acids. Trimming cost V 5 bases and J 5 bases, with 15 bases left between them. CDR1 is MNHEY, CDR2 SMNVEV, per germline (reference sequence). DNA of the CDR3: TGTGCCAGCAGTCCCTTTACAGCGAAGACTGAAGCTTTCTTT. It translates to CASSPFTAKTEAFF.

This clonotype showed up just once. A read error is possible here, since a much larger clone lies one base away. The conserved phenylalanine or tryptophan is not found at the CDR3 terminus, so this likely reflects a read error. The chain combines TRBV20-1 with TRBJ1-4; D is unclear. Trimming took off 5 bases at V and 0 bases at J, with 10 bases between the two ends. The CDR3 consists of 14 residues. Looked up from germline, CDR1 is DFQATT and CDR2 is SNEGSKA (reference sequence). The CDR3, as DNA: TGCAGTGCTGACCCGACAACAACTAATGAAAAACTGTTTCTT. Its translation is CSADPTTTNEKLFL.

The V call is TRBV9, the J call TRBJ2-1; no clear D gene. This CDR3 region has 12 residues. V gave up 7 bases and J gave up 8 bases, with 13 bases separating them. Germline V CDR1 and CDR2: SGDLS, YYNGEE. The CDR3 sequence: CASLYLWDEQFF. DNA of the CDR3: TGTGCCAGCCTGTACCTTTGGGATGAGCAGTTCTTC.

On this clonotype: Just one base apart from a much larger clone, this may be a read error. The chain has TRBV29-1 and TRBJ2-3; D may be TRBD1 (6 bases). The CDR3 spans 15 residues. Germline V CDR1 and CDR2: SQVTM, ANQGSEA. The CDR3 loop is CGTQGRVTSTDTQYF. CDR3 sequence (DNA): TGCGGCACACAGGGACGGGTAACGAGCACAGATACGCAGTATTTT.

This clonotype has a handful of counts. V gene TRBV25-1 combines with J gene TRBJ1-6; TRBD1 might be the D (6 bases). Between the trimmed V and J ends, which lost 7 bases and 9 bases, there was a span of 13 bases. The germline V gene encodes CDR1 MGHDK and CDR2 SYGVNS. This CDR3 is 13 amino acids long. The CDR3 DNA follows: TGTGCCAGCACGCGACAGGTCGGTTCACCCCTCCACTTT. Protein sequence: CASTRQVGSPLHF.

V is TRBV19 and J is TRBJ1-1, with D unresolved. This CDR3 has 10 amino acids. Trimming removed 9 bases from V and 3 bases from J, with 5 bases in between. CDR1 and CDR2 from the germline V gene are LNHDA and SQIVND (reference sequence). The CDR3 region has the DNA TGTGCCAGCCGGGACACTGAAGCTTTCTTT. Translation: CASRDTEAFF.

V is TRBV27 and J is TRBJ1-1; D unresolved. Per germline, CDR1 MNHEY and CDR2 SMNVEV (reference sequence). Trimming stripped 6 bases from V and 1 base from J, with 12 bases between. This CDR3 spans 14 amino acids. The CDR3, as DNA: TGTGCCAGCAGACCCGGACTGGAGAACACTGAAGCTTTCTTT. Protein sequence: CASRPGLENTEAFF.

The table lists this clonotype with many counts. J is TRBJ1-2 and V is TRBV15; 9 bases align to TRBD1. J was trimmed by 7 bases and V by 6 bases; bases with no gene match: 3. Germline-derived CDR1 and CDR2 are LNHNV and YYDKDF (reference sequence). The length of the CDR3 is 12 residues. The CDR3 coding sequence is TGTGCCACCAGTACAGGGGGCGCTGGCTACACCTTC. It is translated as CATSTGGAGYTF.

V and J are TRBV5-4 and TRBJ1-1; D gene uncertain. The CDR3 extends over 13 amino acids. Germline assignment: CDR1 SGHNT and CDR2 YYREEE (reference sequence). The ends were cut back, 4 bases at V and 9 bases at J, with 16 bases in the middle. CDR3 nucleotides: TGTGCCAGCAGCAGCACCGACAAGGATAAAGCTTTCTTT. Translating gives CASSSTDKDKAFF.

A note on this clonotype: One end of the junction is discordant with germline, which a read error may explain. This chain uses TRBV5-1 with TRBJ2-2; possible D gene TRBD2, 6 bases. Looked up from germline, CDR1 is SGHRS and CDR2 is YFSETQ. The CDR3 covers 14 residues. For the CDR3, the DNA is TGCGCCAGCAGAGTAGACCCGCAGGCCGGGGGGCTGTTTTTT. It yields the protein CASRVDPQAGGLFF.

The gene calls are TRBV4-1 and TRBJ2-5; the D is unclear. Trimming shortened V by 2 bases and J by 5 bases, and 18 bases separated the two germline ends. The CDR3 totals 16 residues. CDR1 and CDR2 (germline): MGHRA, YSYEKL. CDR3 in amino acids: CASSQPGVGRRETQYF. For the CDR3, the DNA is TGCGCCAGCAGCCAACCTGGGGTCGGGCGGCGGGAGACCCAGTACTTC.

This clonotype was recorded at least ten times. The chain is built from TRBV24-1 and TRBJ1-1; the D is unclear. This CDR3 comprises 13 residues. Looked up from germline, CDR1 is KGHDR and CDR2 is SFDVKD. V was shortened by 4 bases and J by 1 base, with 6 bases between the two germline ends. The CDR3 bases are TGTGCCACCAGTGAGACCGGGAACACTGAAGCTTTCTTT. Its translation is CATSETGNTEAFF.

This clonotype was counted ten times or more. The chain combines TRBV29-1 with TRBJ1-2; the match to TRBD1 covers 7 bases. With V trimmed by 5 bases and J by 0 bases, 3 bases remained unmatched. There are 13 residues in the CDR3. Germline values: CDR1 SQVTM, CDR2 ANQGSEA. Written as DNA, the CDR3 is TGCAGCGTTTCAACAGGGGCTAACTATGGCTACACCTTC. Translated: CSVSTGANYGYTF.

This clonotype has ten or more counts. The rearrangement joins TRBV20-1 to TRBJ1-2; D not certain. The ends were cut back, 3 bases at V and 7 bases at J, with 0 bases in the middle. Germline V gene data show CDR1 as DFQATT and CDR2 as SNEGSKA (reference sequence). The CDR3 is 8 amino acids. The CDR3 DNA sequence: TGCAGTGCTAGTGGCTACACCTTC. Its protein is CSASGYTF.

In this sample, this clonotype turned up many times. This rearrangement joins TRBV24-1 to TRBJ2-7, with TRBD1 matching over 9 bases. CDR1 and CDR2 (germline): KGHDR, SFDVKD. The CDR3 length is 15 residues. The V gene end was trimmed by 4 bases and the J gene end by 4 bases; junction bases not matched to a gene: 7. CDR3 nucleotides: TGTGCCACCAGTGACACTCGGGACAGGGCTTACGAGCAGTACTTC. It codes for CATSDTRDRAYEQYF.

This clonotype turned up a few times. The chain employs TRBV27 and TRBJ1-1; D is ambiguous. Germline CDR1 reads MNHEY; CDR2 reads SMNVEV (reference sequence). CDR3 length: 15 residues. The ends were cut back, 0 bases at V and 4 bases at J, with 12 bases in the middle. Here the CDR3 reads CASSLSEGSVTEAFF. CDR3 DNA sequence: TGTGCCAGCAGTTTATCAGAGGGTTCGGTCACTGAAGCTTTCTTT.

The gene calls are TRBV25-1 and TRBJ2-3; 10 nucleotides line up with TRBD2. CDR3 size: 15 residues. Losses at the gene ends were 6 bases for V and 3 bases for J; bases not matched to a gene: 6. CDR1 is MGHDK, CDR2 SYGVNS, per germline. The CDR3 loop is CASSFSSGSTDTQYF. The CDR3 nucleotides read TGTGCCAGCAGCTTCTCTAGCGGGAGTACAGATACGCAGTATTTT.

The table lists this clonotype with many counts. This chain's CDR3 is CASSLTRQGTYEQYF. CDR3 nucleotides: TGTGCCAGCAGCTTGACTCGACAGGGAACTTACGAGCAGTACTTC. The chain recombines TRBV7-6 with TRBJ2-7, with 7 bases that match TRBD1. Germline values: CDR1 SGHVS, CDR2 FNYEAQ. Trimming at V came to 3 bases and at J to 4 bases, leaving 9 bases not matched to a gene. This CDR3 comprises 15 residues.